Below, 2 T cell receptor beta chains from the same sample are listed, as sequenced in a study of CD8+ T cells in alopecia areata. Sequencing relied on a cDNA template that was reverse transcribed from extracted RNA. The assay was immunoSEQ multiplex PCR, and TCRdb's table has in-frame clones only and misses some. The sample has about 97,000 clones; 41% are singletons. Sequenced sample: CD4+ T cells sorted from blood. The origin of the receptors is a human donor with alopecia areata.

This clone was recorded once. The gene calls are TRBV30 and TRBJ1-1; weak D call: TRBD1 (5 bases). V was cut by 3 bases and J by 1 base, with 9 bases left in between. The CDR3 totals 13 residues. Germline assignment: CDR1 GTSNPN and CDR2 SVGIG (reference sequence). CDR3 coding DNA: TGTGCCTGGAGGGGGGACGGGAACACTGAAGCTTTCTTT. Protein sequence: CAWRGDGNTEAFF.

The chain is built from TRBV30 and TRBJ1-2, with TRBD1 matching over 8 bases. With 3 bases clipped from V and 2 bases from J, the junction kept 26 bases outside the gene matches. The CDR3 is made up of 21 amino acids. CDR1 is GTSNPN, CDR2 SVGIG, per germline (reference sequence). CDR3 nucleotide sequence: TGTGCCTGGAGGGGGGGACAGGCCAAGGATTTGAACACATTCGTAAACTATGGCTACACCTTC. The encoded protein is CAWRGGQAKDLNTFVNYGYTF.